The next 19 T cell receptor beta chains were all read from a single sample in a study of blood T cells in healthy people across ages. Alongside a J-beta primer mix, a sample-barcoded 5' primer served in a second PCR lasting roughly 7 to 11 cycles. A single record per CDR3 protein comes from TCRdb applying MiXCR to the 5' RACE reads. The data show 1,500,000 or so distinct CDR3 sequences, roughly 59% seen once. Sequences were obtained from blood. These TCRs come from a man between 18 and 35 years old in good health.

This sequence joins TRBV10-1 and TRBJ2-3; 8 positions agree with TRBD2. J gave up 0 bases and V 5 bases, and 13 bases lay outside the gene matches. This CDR3 comprises 18 residues. Germline V lookup: CDR1 WNHNN, CDR2 SYGVQD (reference sequence). CDR3 residues: CASSSPRASGGSTDTQYF. As DNA, the CDR3 is TGCGCCAGCAGTTCTCCTAGAGCCAGCGGGGGAAGCACAGATACGCAGTATTTT.

The chain joins TRBV25-1 to TRBJ2-4; possibly TRBD2 for D (7 bases). Germline V gives CDR1 MGHDK, CDR2 SYGVNS. Deletions cut 3 bases from V and 14 bases from J, with 17 bases between. The CDR3 is 13 residues long. CDR3 nucleotide sequence: TGTGCCAGCAGTGATTACGGTCGGGGGGCGGAGTACTTC. This encodes CASSDYGRGAEYF.

This rearrangement joins TRBV30 to TRBJ2-1; D gene ambiguous. Deletions cut 1 base from V and 7 bases from J, with 14 bases between. The CDR3 spans 14 residues. Germline CDR1 is GTSNPN and CDR2 is SVGIG (reference sequence). CDR3 sequence: CAWSATLNRNEQFF. DNA of the CDR3: TGTGCCTGGAGTGCGACCCTTAACCGGAATGAGCAGTTCTTC.

Only a few counts were recorded for this clonotype. The chain is built from TRBV4-2 and TRBJ2-7, with TRBD2 identical over 7 bases. Germline CDR1 is LGHNA and CDR2 is YNFKEQ. The CDR3 has 14 residues. With 5 bases clipped from V and 0 bases from J, the junction kept 4 bases outside the gene matches. The CDR3 reads CASSGLAASYEQYF. The CDR3, as DNA: TGTGCCAGCAGCGGCCTAGCGGCCTCCTACGAGCAGTACTTC.

This clonotype was seen just once. This rearrangement joins TRBV16 to TRBJ1-6; D is possibly TRBD1 (5 bases). Germline CDR1 and CDR2: KGHSY and FQNENV. There are 15 residues in the CDR3. V was clipped by 3 bases and J by 10 bases, with 16 bases between them. CDR3 DNA: TGTGCCAGCAGCCAGCGAACAGGCCTGGGATCACCCCTCCACTTT. It translates to CASSQRTGLGSPLHF.

V is TRBV7-7 and J is TRBJ2-7, with D unclear. The germline V and J ends were trimmed by 5 bases and 7 bases, with 15 bases remaining between them. This CDR3 has 13 amino acids. The germline V gene encodes CDR1 SSHAT and CDR2 FNYEAQ (reference sequence). As DNA, the CDR3 is TGTGCCAGCAGCCTATCAGATCCCGGGGAGCAGTACTTC. The encoded protein is CASSLSDPGEQYF.

J is TRBJ2-4 and V is TRBV11-2; 12 bases line up with TRBD2. Gene TRBJ2-7 matches the end of the DNA better, so the J call may be wrong. Germline CDR1 reads SGHAT; CDR2 reads FQNNGV. This CDR3 comprises 17 residues. The DNA of the CDR3 is TGTGCCAGCAGCTTCCAGACTAGCGGGAGCGGTGGGTACGAGCAGTACTTC. Protein: CASSFQTSGSGGYEQYF.

The V call is TRBV21-1, the J call TRBJ1-6. TRBV21-1 is a pseudogene segment. CDR3 length: 14 amino acids. CDR3 sequence: CASRYRPSNSPLHF. The CDR3 region has the DNA TGTGCCAGCAGATATCGGCCGAGCAATTCACCCCTCCACTTT.

This clonotype has a handful of counts. CDR3 residues: CASSRTSGRAGETQYF. CDR3 DNA sequence: TGTGCCAGCAGCCGGACTAGCGGGAGGGCCGGCGAGACCCAGTACTTC. This sequence joins TRBV27 and TRBJ2-7; 15 nucleotides match TRBD2. TRBJ2-5 matches the DNA end more closely, so the J call is doubtful. Germline CDR1 reads MNHEY; CDR2 reads SMNVEV (reference sequence). The CDR3 sequence is 16 residues long.

This clonotype was counted only a few times. The chain employs TRBV12-3 or TRBV12-4 and TRBJ2-7, with TRBD2 matching over 9 bases. Trimming cost V 3 bases and J 5 bases; bases outside gene matches: 5. This CDR3 is built from 14 residues. CDR3 DNA: TGTGCCAGCAGTTTCACAGCGGGAGGAAACGAGCAGTACTTC. This translates into CASSFTAGGNEQYF.

The chain recombines TRBV7-9 with TRBJ2-5; 7 bases match TRBD1. The CDR3 consists of 16 residues. V shed 5 bases and J 2 bases; nucleotides not matched to a gene: 11. Germline V CDR1 and CDR2: SEHNR, FQNEAQ (reference sequence). CDR3 residues: CASSPTTGQPQETQYF. The CDR3 nucleotides are TGTGCCAGCAGCCCCACAACGGGACAGCCACAAGAGACCCAGTACTTC.

The rearrangement joins TRBV6-6 to TRBJ1-4; possibly TRBD1 for D (6 bases). Trimming took 2 bases from V and 8 from J, leaving 12 bases between them. Germline V gene lookup returns CDR1 MNHNY and CDR2 SVGAGI (reference sequence). The CDR3 runs 14 residues. CDR3 DNA: TGTGCCAGCAGTTACCGGACAGAGGGCGAAAAACTGTTTTTT. Its translation: CASSYRTEGEKLFF.

The V and J genes are TRBV6-6 and TRBJ1-2; D unresolved. V was pared by 8 bases and J by 2 bases, with 12 bases between. Germline V CDR1 and CDR2: MNHNY, SVGAGI (reference sequence). The CDR3 extends over 13 amino acids. CDR3 coding DNA: TGTGCCAGCGTGTCGAAGGCAAACTATGGCTACACCTTC. Translated, it gives CASVSKANYGYTF.

The chain carries TRBV18 and TRBJ2-2, with D uncertain. Germline loops: CDR1 KGHSH, CDR2 LQKENI. The V and J ends lost 7 bases and 6 bases respectively, with 6 bases between them. The CDR3 loop spans 11 amino acids. The CDR3 nucleotides are TGTGCCAGCTGCGAGGCCGGGGAGCTGTTTTTT. As protein: CASCEAGELFF.

The chain employs TRBV14 and TRBJ2-1, with TRBD2 matching 7 bases. The V gene's germline CDR1 is SGHDN and CDR2 FVKESK. CDR3 size: 15 residues. With 0 bases clipped from V and 8 bases from J, the junction kept 7 bases outside the gene matches. CDR3 loop: CASSQDPAGADEQFF. The CDR3 DNA reads as TGTGCCAGCAGCCAAGATCCGGCGGGAGCGGATGAGCAGTTCTTC.

CDR3: CSVEDFSPGAGIYEQYF. CDR3 nucleotides: TGCAGCGTTGAAGATTTTTCTCCTGGGGCAGGGATCTACGAGCAGTACTTC. The chain combines TRBV29-1 with TRBJ2-7, with D tentatively TRBD1 (5 bases). V was clipped by 0 bases and J by 3 bases, with 21 bases between them. The CDR3 is 17 residues long. Germline assignment: CDR1 SQVTM and CDR2 ANQGSEA.

The CDR3 protein is CASSREADGIQYF. The CDR3 bases are TGTGCCAGCAGCCGGGAAGCTGATGGCATTCAGTACTTC. The chain carries TRBV4-2 and TRBJ2-4; unclear D gene. This CDR3 region has 13 residues. The germline gives CDR1 LGHNA, CDR2 YNFKEQ. With 4 bases removed from V and 9 bases from J, the gap between germline ends came to 13 bases.

The chain carries TRBV30 and TRBJ1-2; D gene uncertain. Trimming cost V 2 bases and J 1 base, with 11 bases left between them. Per germline, CDR1 GTSNPN and CDR2 SVGIG (reference sequence). This CDR3 is 14 amino acids long. CDR3 sequence reads: CAWSPPRLNYGYTF. CDR3 nucleotide sequence: TGTGCCTGGAGTCCCCCACGGCTTAACTATGGCTACACCTTC.

The V and J genes are TRBV20-1 and TRBJ2-7, with TRBD1 matching over 7 bases. CDR3 size: 14 residues. Trimming at V came to 0 bases and at J to 3 bases, leaving 5 bases not matched to a gene. Germline lookup yields CDR1 DFQATT and CDR2 SNEGSKA (reference sequence). The CDR3, as DNA: TGCAGTGCTAGAGAAATGACAGGGCTCTACGAGCAGTACTTC. This gives the protein CSAREMTGLYEQYF.